This is a list of T cell receptor beta chains from one sample in a study of blood T cell repertoires in COVID-19. The data were produced by immunoSEQ multiplex PCR, yet TCRdb's version contains in-frame clones alone and is incomplete. The sample holds 140,000 to 150,000 clones, more than 75% seen once. The sample consisted of PBMCs or T cells enriched from blood (not recorded which). All receptors derive from a woman under 40 with acute COVID-19. The CDR3 runs from the conserved cysteine through the conserved F or W. D genes are given only for firm matches. Size tells how often a clone was seen (once, few, many) or the class of an expanded clone, and some rows leave it out.

J gene,clone size,D gene,V gene,CDR3 DNA,CDR3 protein
TRBJ2-7,-,-,TRBV7-9,TGTGCCAGCAGCTTTGGAGTTCACTACGAGCAGTACTTC,CASSFGVHYEQYF
TRBJ2-2,-,-,TRBV7-9,TGTGCCAGCAGCTTGTACAGGGAAACCGGGGAGCTGTTTTTT,CASSLYRETGELFF
TRBJ2-5,-,-,TRBV7-9,TGTGCCAGCAGCCTTACCGGGACACCCCAAGAGACCCAGTACTTC,CASSLTGTPQETQYF
TRBJ2-1,-,TRBD2,TRBV7-8,TGTGCCAGCAGCAAAATAGCGGGAGAGTACAATGAGCAGTTCTTC,CASSKIAGEYNEQFF
TRBJ2-5,-,TRBD2,TRBV5-1,TGCGCCAGCAGCTTAACTAGCGGGAGAGTTGGTGAGACCCAGTACTTC,CASSLTSGRVGETQYF
TRBJ2-2,once,-,TRBV15,TGTGCCACCAGCAACTGGAACACCGGGGAGCTGTTTTTT,CATSNWNTGELFF
TRBJ2-7,-,-,TRBV19,TGTGCCAGTAAGGCGGGCCCCGTGGGCGAGCAGTACTTC,CASKAGPVGEQYF
TRBJ2-1,-,TRBD1,TRBV9,TGTGCCAGCAGCCCGGGACAGGGGACCTACAATGAGCAGTTCTTC,CASSPGQGTYNEQFF
TRBJ1-2,medium-sized,-,TRBV14,TGTGCCAGCAGCCAAGATGGGTTCGGGAGGGGCCGATATGGCTACACCTTC,CASSQDGFGRGRYGYTF
TRBJ1-6,-,-,TRBV28,TGTGCCAGCAGTTTATCGGAGAGGGCGGGTAATTCACCCCTCCACTTT,CASSLSERAGNSPLHF
TRBJ2-7,-,TRBD1,TRBV7-2,TGTGCCAGCAGCTTAGCTAGGACAGGCTCCTACGAGCAGTACTTC,CASSLARTGSYEQYF
TRBJ2-3,-,-,TRBV9,TGTGCCAGCAGCGCATCATCCACAGATACGCAGTATTTT,CASSASSTDTQYF
TRBJ1-2,-,-,TRBV28,TGTGCCAGCACGGTCGGCGACAGGCCTTATGGCTACACCTTC,CASTVGDRPYGYTF
TRBJ1-2,-,-,TRBV6-5,TGTGCCAGCAGTTACTCGGAAGGAGACTATGGCTACACCTTC,CASSYSEGDYGYTF
TRBJ1-5,-,-,TRBV28,TGTGCCAGCAGGCCACGGGAACGGAGCAATCAGCCCCAGCATTTT,CASRPRERSNQPQHF
TRBJ1-5,-,TRBD1,TRBV4-3,TGCGCCAGCAGCCAGACGGGACAGGGGTCTCAGCCCCAGCATTTT,CASSQTGQGSQPQHF
TRBJ1-5,once,-,TRBV30,TGTGCCTGGAGTGTACAGTCGACAGTCCAGCCCCAGCATTTT,CAWSVQSTVQPQHF
TRBJ2-7,-,-,TRBV5-1,TGCGCCAGCAGCTTGGTTTCAGGAAGCTCCTACGAGCAGTACTTC,CASSLVSGSSYEQYF
TRBJ1-2,-,-,TRBV9,TGTGCCAGCAGCGTAGAAGTAACTCAACCCGGGTATGGCTACACCTTC,CASSVEVTQPGYGYTF
TRBJ2-7,-,TRBD1,TRBV28,TGTGCCAGCAGTCCCGACAGGGGTTTCTACGAGCAGTACTTC,CASSPDRGFYEQYF
TRBJ2-5,-,-,TRBV13,TGTGCCAGCAGCTTAGTTCGACACGGCCGAGAGACCCAGTACTTC,CASSLVRHGRETQYF
TRBJ2-1,-,-,TRBV15,TGTGCCACCAGCAGGGGGGGACTGTACAATGAGCAGTTCTTC,CATSRGGLYNEQFF
TRBJ1-3,-,TRBD1,TRBV6-6,TGTGCCAGCAGTTACGCCGACAGGGAGATGGATTTT,CASSYADREMDF
TRBJ2-4,-,TRBD2,TRBV27,TGTGCCAGCAGTTTAGGGGGCGCTAGCGGGACTTACATTCAGTACTTC,CASSLGGASGTYIQYF
TRBJ1-1,-,-,TRBV18,TGTGCCAGCTCACCACGCCAGGGAACGAACACTGAAGCTTTCTTT,CASSPRQGTNTEAFF